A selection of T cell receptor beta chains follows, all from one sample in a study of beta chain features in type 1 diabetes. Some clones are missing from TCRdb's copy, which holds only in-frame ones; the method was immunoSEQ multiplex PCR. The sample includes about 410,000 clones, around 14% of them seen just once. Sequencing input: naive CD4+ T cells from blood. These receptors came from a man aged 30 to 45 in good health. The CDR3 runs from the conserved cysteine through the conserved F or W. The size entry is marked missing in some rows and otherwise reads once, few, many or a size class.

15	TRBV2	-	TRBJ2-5	CASSEQPALQETQYF
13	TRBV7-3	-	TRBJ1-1	CASSPGRNTEAFF
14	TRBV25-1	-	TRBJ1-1	CASSGTGLWTEAFF
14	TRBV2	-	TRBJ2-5	CASSGDRTGETQYF
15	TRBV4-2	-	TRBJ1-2	CASSQEVRGTGGYTF
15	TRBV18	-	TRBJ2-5	CASSPPSRGGETQYF
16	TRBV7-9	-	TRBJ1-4	CASSSRVGTGGEKLFF
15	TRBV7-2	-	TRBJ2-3	CASSLREGLGDTQYF
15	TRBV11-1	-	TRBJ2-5	CASSLGGLAEETQYF
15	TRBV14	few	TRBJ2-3	CASSQRQQGFDTQYF
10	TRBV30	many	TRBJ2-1	CAQGALRQFF
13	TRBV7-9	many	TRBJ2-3	CASPLAGTDTQYF
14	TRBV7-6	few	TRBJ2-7	CASSPRQGNNEQYF
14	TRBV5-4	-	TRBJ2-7	CASSLLGGEVEQYF
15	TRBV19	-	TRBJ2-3	CASSGAGILTDTQYF
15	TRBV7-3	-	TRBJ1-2	CASSFGTAGGYGYTF
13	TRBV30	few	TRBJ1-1	CAWSVSGGTEAFF
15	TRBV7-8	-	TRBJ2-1	CASSFRDSGYNEQFF
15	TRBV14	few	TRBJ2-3	CASTGGGGSTDTQYF
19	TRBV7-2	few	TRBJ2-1	CASSPRLAGVVKIRNEQFF
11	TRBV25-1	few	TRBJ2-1	CASSGGNEQFF
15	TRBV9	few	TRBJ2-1	CASSVLGTGLDEQFF
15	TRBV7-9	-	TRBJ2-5	CASSPRQGWRETQYF
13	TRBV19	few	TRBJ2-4	CASSGTAENIQYF
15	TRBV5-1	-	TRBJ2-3	CASSSGGASTDTQYF
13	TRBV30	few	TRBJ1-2	CAWSVYREHGYTF
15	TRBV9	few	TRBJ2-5	CASSVAGGPSGTQYF
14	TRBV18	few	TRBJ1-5	CASSRDSNNQPQHF
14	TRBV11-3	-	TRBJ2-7	CASSPGTPAYEQYF
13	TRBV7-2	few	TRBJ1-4	CASSRATNEKLFF
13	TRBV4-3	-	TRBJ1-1	CASSQVINFEAFF
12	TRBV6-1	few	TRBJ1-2	CASSERGNGYTF